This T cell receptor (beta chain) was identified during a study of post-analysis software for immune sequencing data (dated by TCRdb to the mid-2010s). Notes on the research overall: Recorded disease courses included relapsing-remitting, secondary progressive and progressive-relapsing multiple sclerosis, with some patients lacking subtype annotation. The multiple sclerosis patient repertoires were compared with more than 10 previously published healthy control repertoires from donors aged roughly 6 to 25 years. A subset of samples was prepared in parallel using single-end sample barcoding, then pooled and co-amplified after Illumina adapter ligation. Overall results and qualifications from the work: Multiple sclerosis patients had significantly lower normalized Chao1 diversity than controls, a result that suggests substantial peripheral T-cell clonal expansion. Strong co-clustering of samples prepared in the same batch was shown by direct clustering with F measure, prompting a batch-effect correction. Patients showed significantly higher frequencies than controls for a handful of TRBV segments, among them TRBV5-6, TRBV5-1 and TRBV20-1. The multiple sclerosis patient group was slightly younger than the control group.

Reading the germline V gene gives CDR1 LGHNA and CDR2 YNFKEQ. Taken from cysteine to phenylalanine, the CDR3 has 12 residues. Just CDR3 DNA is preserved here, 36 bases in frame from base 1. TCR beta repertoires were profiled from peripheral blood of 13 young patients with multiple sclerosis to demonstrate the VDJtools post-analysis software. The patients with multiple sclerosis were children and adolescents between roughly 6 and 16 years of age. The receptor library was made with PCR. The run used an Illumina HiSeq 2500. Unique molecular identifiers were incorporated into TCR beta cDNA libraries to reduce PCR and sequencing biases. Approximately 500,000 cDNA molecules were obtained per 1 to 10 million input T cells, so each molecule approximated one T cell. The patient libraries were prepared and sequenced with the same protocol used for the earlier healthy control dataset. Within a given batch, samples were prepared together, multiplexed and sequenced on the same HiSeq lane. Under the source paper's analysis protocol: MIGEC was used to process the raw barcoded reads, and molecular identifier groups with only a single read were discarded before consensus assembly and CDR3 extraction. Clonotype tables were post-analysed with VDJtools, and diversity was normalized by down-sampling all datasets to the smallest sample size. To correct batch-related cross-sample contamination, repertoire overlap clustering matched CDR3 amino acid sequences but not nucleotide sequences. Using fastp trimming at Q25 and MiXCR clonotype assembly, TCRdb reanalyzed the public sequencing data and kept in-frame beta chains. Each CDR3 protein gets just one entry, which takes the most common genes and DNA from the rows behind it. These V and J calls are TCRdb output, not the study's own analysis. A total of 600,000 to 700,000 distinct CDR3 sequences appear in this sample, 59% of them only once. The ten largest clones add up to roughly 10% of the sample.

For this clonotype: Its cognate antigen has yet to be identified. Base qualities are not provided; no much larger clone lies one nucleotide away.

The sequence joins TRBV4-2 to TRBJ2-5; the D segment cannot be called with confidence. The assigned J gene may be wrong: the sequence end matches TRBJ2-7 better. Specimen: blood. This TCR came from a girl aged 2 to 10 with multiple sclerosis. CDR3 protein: CASSESEYEQYF. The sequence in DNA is TGTGCCAGCAGTGAATCCGAGTACGAGCAGTACTTC.